Each of the 31 T cell receptor beta chains below was sequenced from the same sample in a study of Ad26.COV2.S vaccination and SARS-CoV-2 variants (dated by TCRdb to the early 2020s). This specimen's treatment or condition label, per the study, means: about 20 received Ad26.COV2.S at low or high dose, single or two shots; roughly five received placebo; per-sample allocation not given. Repertoires of vaccine and placebo recipients were sequenced from samples collected on day 63 after the first injection. Preparation of the library involved the immunoSEQ multiplex PCR assay. In TCRdb, the immuneACCESS table is reduced to in-frame sequences with V and J assigned. These tables do not hold every clone; where another copy was compared, an unresolved V gene accounts for under half, and the others remain unexplained. The sample table holds hundreds of thousands of clones, of which about 90% were seen once. Over 1.3% of the sample is in the top ten clones.

The specimen comprised peripheral blood, sampled in a trial of Ad26.COV2.S vaccine versus placebo. Every receptor here comes from a person between 18 and 60 years old who received the Ad26.COV2.S COVID-19 vaccine or a placebo.

This clone was seen once. The rearrangement joins TRBV6-2 or TRBV6-3 to TRBJ1-2; D gene uncertain. V lost 2 bases, J lost 5 bases, and 6 bases lay in between. From germline, CDR1 is MNHEY and CDR2 SVGEGT. This CDR3 has 12 residues. This chain's CDR3 is CASSYAGYGYTF. CDR3 coding DNA: TGTGCCAGCAGTTACGCCGGATATGGCTACACCTTC.

This chain joins TRBV4-3 and TRBJ2-5, with D uncertain. The CDR3 is 15 residues long. Deletions cut 0 bases from V and 5 bases from J, with 13 bases between. Germline V gene sequence: CDR1 LGHNA, CDR2 YSLEER. This CDR3 reads CASSQDQKGGETQYF. In DNA form, the CDR3 reads TGCGCCAGCAGCCAAGACCAGAAAGGTGGGGAGACCCAGTACTTC.

The rearrangement uses TRBV6-2 or TRBV6-3 and TRBJ2-5; D gene ambiguous. Germline lookup yields CDR1 MNHEY and CDR2 SVGEGT. This CDR3 region has 11 residues. Trimming took 6 bases from V and 5 from J, leaving 7 bases between them. The CDR3 protein is CASSNGETQYF. CDR3 DNA sequence: TGTGCCAGCAGCAACGGGGAGACCCAGTACTTC.

The rearrangement uses TRBV6-2 or TRBV6-3 and TRBJ2-7; D is unresolved. Trimming took off 6 bases at V and 1 base at J, with 7 bases between the two ends. CDR1 and CDR2 from the germline V gene are MNHEY and SVGEGT. The CDR3 has 12 residues. DNA of the CDR3: TGTGCCAGCAGCCTGGAATCCTACGAGCAGTACTTC. It translates to CASSLESYEQYF.

The J gene is TRBJ2-7, the V gene TRBV27; no clear D. Trimming took 0 bases from V and 4 from J, leaving 16 bases between them. CDR1 is MNHEY, CDR2 SMNVEV, per germline (reference sequence). The CDR3 consists of 16 residues. The CDR3 loop reads CASSLSFGYQVYEQYF. The CDR3 DNA is TGTGCCAGCAGTTTATCTTTCGGGTACCAAGTATACGAGCAGTACTTC.

This clone was observed a single time. J is TRBJ2-5 and V is TRBV20-1, with 9 nucleotides matching TRBD2. The trim removed 3 bases at V and 4 bases at J, leaving 9 bases unmatched. The CDR3 runs 15 residues. CDR1 is DFQATT, CDR2 SNEGSKA, per germline (reference sequence). The CDR3 sequence: CSASLAGAHRETQYF. The CDR3 DNA reads TGCAGTGCTAGTTTAGCGGGGGCCCACCGAGAGACCCAGTACTTC.

In this sample, this clone turned up a few times. The chain combines TRBV9 with TRBJ1-3; no firm D call. Germline CDR1 is SGDLS and CDR2 is YYNGEE. V lost 0 bases and J lost 5, with 12 bases in between. The CDR3 is 15 amino acids. CDR3 bases: TGTGCCAGCAGCGTAGAGGCAGGATTACGAAACACCATATATTTT. Its protein is CASSVEAGLRNTIYF.

This clone was seen only once. The J gene is TRBJ1-6, the V gene TRBV9; D gene unclear. Per the germline V gene, CDR1 is SGDLS and CDR2 is YYNGEE. Trimming left V 4 bases short and J 5 bases short, with 10 bases between. The CDR3 sequence is 14 residues long. DNA of the CDR3: TGTGCCAGCAGCCCGCAGCAGAATAATTCACCCCTCCACTTT. Encoded protein: CASSPQQNNSPLHF.

The V gene is TRBV5-1, the J gene TRBJ2-1; TRBD2 matches 7 bases. V lost 1 base, J lost 5 bases, and 12 bases stayed unmatched. The CDR3 is 17 amino acids. CDR1 is SGHRS, CDR2 YFSETQ, per germline. The CDR3 sequence: CASSLNNPGLSNNEQFF. The CDR3 coding sequence is TGCGCCAGCAGCTTGAATAACCCGGGACTATCCAACAATGAGCAGTTCTTC.

The V call is TRBV7-6, the J call TRBJ1-4; unclear D gene. This CDR3 has 16 amino acids. V was pared by 5 bases and J by 5 bases, with 18 bases between. CDR1 is SGHVS and CDR2 is FNYEAQ in the germline V gene. CDR3 protein: CASSHPLRGRNEKLFF. In DNA, the CDR3 is TGTGCCAGCAGCCATCCCCTTAGAGGACGAAATGAAAAACTGTTTTTT.

The chain employs TRBV6-5 and TRBJ2-7, with 7 bases that match TRBD1. The CDR3 has 14 amino acids. V lost 6 bases, J lost 5 bases, and 10 bases stayed unmatched. The germline V gene encodes CDR1 MNHEY and CDR2 SVGAGI. The CDR3 protein is CASSRGDRVHEQYF. The CDR3 bases are TGTGCCAGCAGCCGAGGAGACAGGGTCCACGAGCAGTACTTC.

This chain links TRBV30 with TRBJ1-6, with 8 bases lining up with TRBD1. Looked up from germline, CDR1 is GTSNPN and CDR2 is SVGIG (reference sequence). CDR3 length: 15 amino acids. V lost 0 bases and J lost 9; bases outside the gene matches: 7. CDR3 nucleotides: TGTGCCTGGAGTGTAGTGGGACAGGTGGTTTCACCCCTCCACTTT. This translates into CAWSVVGQVVSPLHF.

The chain carries TRBV4-2 and TRBJ2-7; D not resolved. The germline gives CDR1 LGHNA, CDR2 YNFKEQ. CDR3 length: 13 amino acids. V lost 1 base and J 0 bases, leaving 4 bases between the germline ends. Here the CDR3 reads CASSQGTSYEQYF. Written as DNA, the CDR3 is TGTGCCAGCAGCCAAGGGACCTCCTACGAGCAGTACTTC.

The V call is TRBV7-8, the J call TRBJ1-5; 7 bases are shared with TRBD1. This CDR3 region has 15 residues. V trimming: 2 bases; J trimming: 3 bases; junction bases outside the gene matches: 4. Per the germline V gene, CDR1 is SGHVS and CDR2 is FQNEAQ. The CDR3 spells CASSLTRGDNQPQHF. The CDR3 DNA reads TGTGCCAGCAGCTTAACCAGGGGGGACAATCAGCCCCAGCATTTT.

The chain couples TRBV19 to TRBJ1-5, with 7 bases fitting TRBD1. The CDR3 has 16 amino acids. The germline gives CDR1 LNHDA, CDR2 SQIVND (reference sequence). The V segment lost 6 bases and the J segment 4 bases; nucleotides outside the gene matches: 12. In DNA form, the CDR3 reads TGTGCCAGTAGAGACAGACCCGACAGGGATAATCAGCCCCAGCATTTT. Its translation: CASRDRPDRDNQPQHF.

The chain has TRBV9 and TRBJ1-4, with TRBD1 matching over 8 bases. This CDR3 is 15 amino acids long. Germline V lookup: CDR1 SGDLS, CDR2 YYNGEE. V dropped 2 bases and J dropped 6; count of bases not matched to a gene: 6. The CDR3 sequence: CASSVRTGKDEKLFF. The CDR3 nucleotides read TGTGCCAGCAGCGTCCGGACAGGGAAAGATGAAAAACTGTTTTTT.

The chain has TRBV3-1 (or the pseudogene TRBV3-2) and TRBJ1-5, with a tentative D call TRBD1 (5 bases). The CDR3 contains 14 residues. Germline lookup yields CDR1 LGHDT and CDR2 YNNKEL (reference sequence). Trimming left V 4 bases short and J 4 bases short, with 11 bases between. CDR3 in DNA: TGTGCCAGCAGCCCGACAGAAACTAATCAGCCCCAGCATTTT. The encoded protein is CASSPTETNQPQHF.

V gene TRBV9 combines with J gene TRBJ1-6, with D perhaps matching TRBD1 (5 bases). CDR3 size: 17 residues. CDR1 SGDLS and CDR2 YYNGEE come from the germline V gene. With 0 bases removed from V and 0 bases from J, the gap between germline ends came to 10 bases. This chain's CDR3 is CASSVEGRSSYNSPLHF. The DNA of the CDR3 is TGTGCCAGCAGCGTAGAGGGACGAAGCTCCTATAATTCACCCCTCCACTTT.

The CDR3 DNA is TGTGCCAGCAGCTTAGTGTTCGGAGAGCAGTACTTC. Translating gives CASSLVFGEQYF. The chain links TRBV7-2 to TRBJ2-7, with unresolved D. Trimming removed 1 base at V and 7 bases at J, with 8 bases between. The germline V gene has CDR1 SGHTA and CDR2 FQGNSA. The CDR3 covers 12 residues.

The chain combines TRBV28 with TRBJ2-7, with TRBD2 matching 11 bases. The CDR3 spans 18 residues. Germline V gene data show CDR1 as MDHEN and CDR2 as SYDVKM. The V gene end was trimmed by 1 base and the J gene end by 2 bases; junction bases not matched to a gene: 10. The CDR3 is CASSLLFTSGGQAYEQYF. The CDR3 bases are TGTGCCAGCAGTTTATTATTTACTAGCGGGGGCCAGGCCTACGAGCAGTACTTC.

This chain links TRBV11-2 with TRBJ2-7; no clear D. V was cut by 1 base and J by 6 bases, with 7 bases left in between. The V gene's germline CDR1 is SGHAT and CDR2 FQNNGV. The CDR3 has 12 amino acids. In nucleotides, the CDR3 is TGTGCCAGCAGCTTAGTAGGGTCCGAGCAGTACTTC. It translates to CASSLVGSEQYF.

The J gene is TRBJ2-2, the V gene TRBV2; D ambiguous. The CDR3 spans 14 residues. Germline V lookup: CDR1 SNHLY, CDR2 FYNNEI. The V gene lost 6 bases and the J gene lost 2 bases, with 10 bases spanning the gap. CDR3 amino acids: CASRLVENTGELFF. The DNA of the CDR3 is TGTGCCAGCAGGTTGGTGGAAAACACCGGGGAGCTGTTTTTT. The whole variable domain, remainder taken from reference TRBV2 and TRBJ2-2, is EPEVTQTPSHQVTQMGQEVILRCVPISNHLYFYWYRQILGQKVEFLVSFYNNEISEKSEIFDDQFSVERPDGSNFTLKIRSTKLEDSAMYFCASRLVENTGELFFGEGSRLTVL.

The chain links TRBV5-6 to TRBJ1-1, with 8 bases lining up with TRBD1. The CDR3 is 15 amino acids. Trimming took 0 bases from V and 5 from J; bases not matched to a gene: 6. Germline values: CDR1 SGHDT, CDR2 YYEEEE. The CDR3 spells CASSLEQGVGTEAFF. In DNA form, the CDR3 reads TGTGCCAGCAGCTTGGAACAGGGGGTTGGAACTGAAGCTTTCTTT. Combining the CDR3 with reference TRBV5-6 and TRBJ1-1 gives the whole variable domain DAGVTQSPTHLIKTRGQQVTLRCSPKSGHDTVSWYQQALGQGPQFIFQYYEEEERQRGNFPDRFSGHQFPNYSSELNVNALLLGDSALYLCASSLEQGVGTEAFFGQGTRLTVV.

The V call is TRBV30, the J call TRBJ2-2; D ambiguous. Trimming left V 5 bases short and J 1 base short, with 11 bases between. The CDR3 runs 14 residues. CDR1 GTSNPN and CDR2 SVGIG come from the germline V gene (reference sequence). The CDR3 DNA sequence: TGTGCCTGGGCAAAAATGTTGAACACCGGGGAGCTGTTTTTT. Its translation: CAWAKMLNTGELFF.

Here the CDR3 reads CASSIDRDRATQYF. The CDR3 DNA reads as TGTGCCAGTAGTATAGACCGGGACCGAGCCACCCAGTACTTC. The chain uses TRBV19 and TRBJ2-5; D possibly matches TRBD1 or TRBD2 (5 bases each). The CDR3 totals 14 residues. V lost 0 bases, J lost 8 bases, and 13 bases lay in between. The germline CDR1 and CDR2 sequences are LNHDA and SQIVND (reference sequence).

The chain couples TRBV11-3 to TRBJ2-5, with D unresolved. Between the trimmed V and J ends, which lost 3 bases and 0 bases, there was a span of 5 bases. Germline CDR1 SGHNT, CDR2 YENEEA. CDR3 length: 13 residues. In DNA, the CDR3 is TGTGCCAGCAGCTTTAGCCACCAAGAGACCCAGTACTTC. Its translation is CASSFSHQETQYF.

This clone was counted only a few times. The rearrangement links TRBV6-5 to TRBJ2-5; D unclear. Germline V gene sequence: CDR1 MNHEY, CDR2 SVGAGI. Trimming shortened V by 2 bases and J by 1 base, and 2 bases separated the two germline ends. CDR3 length equals 12 residues. CDR3 loop: CASSYGQETQYF. For the CDR3, the DNA is TGTGCCAGCAGTTACGGCCAAGAGACCCAGTACTTC.

This chain connects TRBV5-1 to TRBJ1-5; 7 bases align to TRBD1. This CDR3 is built from 14 residues. V shed 4 bases and J 6 bases; nucleotides not matched to a gene: 7. CDR1 is SGHRS, CDR2 YFSETQ, per germline. The CDR3 loop is CASSTGQEGQPQHF. The CDR3 region has the DNA TGCGCCAGCAGCACCGGACAGGAAGGTCAGCCCCAGCATTTT.

This clone was detected once. The rearrangement joins TRBV6-6 to TRBJ2-2; 9 bases agree with TRBD1. The germline V gene encodes CDR1 MNHNY and CDR2 SVGAGI (reference sequence). V gave up 0 bases and J gave up 7 bases; unmatched junction bases: 3. The CDR3 has 15 amino acids. The CDR3 sequence: CASSYSDRGFGELFF. The CDR3 DNA is TGTGCCAGCAGTTACTCAGACAGGGGGTTCGGGGAGCTGTTTTTT.

The rearrangement links TRBV10-1 to TRBJ2-1, with D possibly being TRBD1 or TRBD2 (5 bases each). V was pared by 2 bases and J by 3 bases, with 8 bases between. Germline assignment: CDR1 WNHNN and CDR2 SYGVQD (reference sequence). This CDR3 region has 14 residues. CDR3 region: CASSERDHYNEQFF. The CDR3 nucleotides are TGCGCCAGCAGTGAGCGGGACCACTACAATGAGCAGTTCTTC.

This clone was detected once. The chain joins TRBV19 to TRBJ1-5; unclear D gene. Germline V gives CDR1 LNHDA, CDR2 SQIVND (reference sequence). Trimming pared 0 bases from V and 0 bases from J, leaving 6 bases between. This CDR3 has 15 residues. In nucleotides, the CDR3 is TGTGCCAGTAGTATAGAGGGCGCTAGCAATCAGCCCCAGCATTTT. Its translation: CASSIEGASNQPQHF.